This TCR beta chain comes out of a study of blood T cells in healthy people across ages. PCR was performed a second time for about 7 to 12 cycles using a sample-barcoded 5' primer and a J-beta primer mix. MiXCR was run by TCRdb on the 5' RACE reads, yielding one entry per CDR3 protein. The sample has approximately 790,000 distinct CDR3 sequences, around 62% seen once. The receptor was derived from a man younger than 45 in good health. The specimen was blood.

CDR3 DNA sequence: TGTGCCAGCAGCCTAGACGGGGGGAGGGACACTGAAGCTTTCTTT. Translating it yields CASSLDGGRDTEAFF. The chain couples TRBV13 to TRBJ1-1, with D perhaps matching TRBD1 (5 bases). Trimming shortened V by 5 bases and J by 3 bases, and 16 bases separated the two germline ends. The CDR3 spans 15 residues. The germline V gene encodes CDR1 PRHDT and CDR2 FYEKMQ (reference sequence).